A selection of T cell receptor beta chains follows, all from one sample in a study of T-cell reconstitution after alpha-beta-depleted transplantation in children. TCRdb reanalysed the PCR reads using MiXCR and keeps one entry per CDR3 protein. The top ten hold roughly 7% of the sample, which has fewer than 350,000 distinct CDR3 sequences, around 9.1% seen once. Sequenced here: PBMCs, sampled before TCRalphabeta/CD19-depleted stem cell transplant. Receptors were obtained from a boy younger than two with acute myeloid leukemia, due to receive a stem cell transplant. Each CDR3 is given with its conserved first and last residue. D genes are given only for firm matches. The size field is filled for only some rows; it gives once, few, many or a size class.

v_gene	d_gene	j_gene	abundance	CDR3aa	CDR3nt
TRBV7-9	TRBD1	TRBJ1-3	NA	CATFSLTGVHSGNTIYF	TGTGCCACTTTCTCGTTGACAGGGGTTCACTCTGGAAACACCATATATTTT
TRBV28	NA	TRBJ2-7	few	CASSLSGNDYEQYF	TGTGCCAGCAGTTTATCCGGGAACGACTACGAGCAGTACTTC
TRBV2	TRBD2	TRBJ2-3	many	CASSEGGLAGSTDTQYF	TGTGCCAGCAGTGAGGGAGGACTAGCGGGTAGCACAGATACGCAGTATTTT
TRBV20-1	NA	TRBJ2-3	few	CSPLHRTDTQYF	TGCAGTCCCTTACATCGGACAGATACGCAGTATTTT
TRBV6-2/TRBV6-3	NA	TRBJ2-5	NA	CASSFPAQETQYF	TGTGCCAGCAGTTTTCCAGCCCAAGAGACCCAGTACTTC
TRBV4-3	TRBD2	TRBJ2-1	many	CASSQEVWTSGTYNEQFF	TGCGCCAGCAGCCAAGAAGTATGGACTAGCGGGACCTACAATGAGCAGTTCTTC
TRBV5-1	TRBD1	TRBJ2-2	many	CASSPRDSNTGELFF	TGCGCCAGCAGCCCCCGGGACAGTAACACCGGGGAGCTGTTTTTT
TRBV20-1	TRBD2	TRBJ2-7	many	CSATGTSGESYEQYF	TGCAGTGCTACCGGGACTAGCGGGGAGTCCTACGAGCAGTACTTC
TRBV12-3/TRBV12-4	NA	TRBJ1-6	NA	CASSFPSAPLHF	TGTGCCAGCAGTTTCCCTTCCGCACCCCTCCACTTT
TRBV3-1	TRBD1	TRBJ2-7	many	CASSQETGSYEQYF	TGTGCCAGCAGCCAAGAGACAGGGTCCTACGAGCAGTACTTC
TRBV7-2	NA	TRBJ2-5	many	CASSANNLWETQYF	TGTGCCAGCAGCGCGAATAACCTCTGGGAGACCCAGTACTTC
TRBV29-1	NA	TRBJ2-7	many	CSGGPGRDYEQYF	TGCAGCGGTGGACCAGGGAGAGACTACGAGCAGTACTTC
TRBV5-4	TRBD2	TRBJ2-7	few	CASSLPGLAGFEQYF	TGTGCCAGCAGCCTACCGGGACTAGCGGGGTTCGAGCAGTACTTC
TRBV12-3/TRBV12-4	NA	TRBJ1-3	few	CASRRRGVHTIYF	TGTGCCAGCAGGCGCCGGGGGGTACACACCATATATTTT
TRBV11-2	TRBD2	TRBJ2-2	many	CASSLLTSGDTGELFF	TGTGCCAGCAGCTTATTAACTAGCGGGGACACCGGGGAGCTGTTTTTT
TRBV18	NA	TRBJ2-4	few	CASSPSLGVSSKNIQYF	TGTGCCAGCTCACCATCCTTGGGCGTAAGTTCCAAAAACATTCAGTACTTC
TRBV5-5	NA	TRBJ1-5	NA	CASSLAGPEHF	TGTGCCAGCAGCCTAGCCGGGCCGGAGCATTTT
TRBV20-1	NA	TRBJ2-5	many	CSATRDRETQYF	TGCAGTGCTACCAGGGATAGGGAGACCCAGTACTTC
TRBV12-3/TRBV12-4	NA	TRBJ2-5	many	CASSLSLARETQYF	TGTGCCAGCAGTTTGTCCTTAGCGAGGGAGACCCAGTACTTC
TRBV28	TRBD1	TRBJ1-1	NA	CASSRRQGRGAFF	TGTGCCAGCAGTCGGCGACAGGGACGGGGGGCTTTCTTT
TRBV7-9	NA	TRBJ2-7	few	CASSHDRDTSRYEQYF	TGTGCCAGCAGTCACGACCGGGACACCTCCCGCTACGAGCAGTACTTC
TRBV7-9	NA	TRBJ2-7	many	CASSLAGESYEQYF	TGTGCCAGCAGCTTAGCCGGGGAATCCTACGAGCAGTACTTC
TRBV19	TRBD1	TRBJ2-3	NA	CASKSGQGGDTQYF	TGTGCCAGCAAATCCGGACAGGGGGGTGATACGCAGTATTTT
TRBV13	NA	TRBJ2-3	many	CASTFRGRGYGTDTQYF	TGTGCCAGCACCTTTCGGGGCAGGGGTTATGGCACAGATACGCAGTATTTT
TRBV5-1	NA	TRBJ2-3	many	CASSWDNTDTQYF	TGCGCCAGCAGCTGGGACAACACAGATACGCAGTATTTT
TRBV7-9	NA	TRBJ2-3	many	CASSSRPDTQYF	TGTGCCAGCAGCTCCAGGCCAGATACGCAGTATTTT
TRBV4-3	TRBD1	TRBJ2-6	few	CASSQENRGLISGANVLTF	TGCGCCAGCAGCCAAGAAAACAGGGGGCTGATCTCTGGGGCCAACGTCCTGACTTTC
TRBV20-1	TRBD1	TRBJ1-3	many	CSARHRGRNTIYF	TGCAGTGCTAGACACAGGGGGCGAAACACCATATATTTT
TRBV5-1	NA	TRBJ2-1	many	CASSQPGFSEVLFF	TGCGCCAGCAGCCAACCTGGTTTCTCCGAGGTCCTGTTCTTC
TRBV28	NA	TRBJ1-5	few	CASSTGARNQPQHF	TGTGCCAGCAGTACCGGGGCTAGGAATCAGCCCCAGCATTTT
TRBV5-6	NA	TRBJ1-1	many	CASSLGQNEAFF	TGTGCCAGCAGCTTGGGGCAGAATGAAGCTTTCTTT
TRBV25-1	TRBD1	TRBJ1-2	many	CASSTVQGRDGYTF	TGTGCCAGCAGCACTGTACAGGGGAGGGATGGCTACACCTTC
TRBV20-1	NA	TRBJ2-5	many	CSAAGVDGPQQTQYF	TGCAGTGCCGCAGGGGTTGACGGGCCCCAGCAGACCCAGTACTTC
TRBV7-9	NA	TRBJ1-5	few	CASSFLQGGPQHF	TGTGCCAGCAGCTTCTTACAGGGTGGGCCCCAGCATTTT
TRBV11-3	NA	TRBJ2-1	many	CASSLDYISSYNEQFF	TGTGCCAGCAGCTTAGACTACATTAGCTCCTACAATGAGCAGTTCTTC
TRBV5-6	NA	TRBJ2-7	many	CASSAKGYEQYF	TGTGCCAGCAGCGCCAAGGGATACGAGCAGTACTTC
TRBV14	NA	TRBJ2-3	few	CASSQGHLGTQYF	TGTGCCAGCAGCCAAGGACACCTCGGTACGCAGTATTTT
TRBV12-3/TRBV12-4	TRBD2	TRBJ2-3	many	CASSRGTSGSTDTQYF	TGTGCCAGCAGCCGAGGGACTAGCGGGAGCACAGATACGCAGTATTTT
TRBV10-3	NA	TRBJ2-3	many	CAISDEDSSTDTQYF	TGTGCCATCAGTGACGAGGATAGTAGCACAGATACGCAGTATTTT
TRBV20-1	TRBD1	TRBJ2-7	few	CSARDRGLLVQYF	TGCAGTGCTAGAGACAGGGGGCTATTAGTGCAGTACTTC
TRBV4-1	NA	TRBJ1-2	many	CASSQEAGYGYTF	TGCGCCAGCAGCCAAGAAGCAGGGTATGGCTACACCTTC
TRBV27	TRBD1	TRBJ2-7	many	CASSLTGPPYEQYF	TGTGCCAGCAGTTTGACAGGGCCACCCTACGAGCAGTACTTC
TRBV10-3	TRBD2	TRBJ2-3	many	CAISGTSGRDTQYF	TGTGCCATCAGTGGGACTAGTGGTAGAGATACGCAGTATTTT
TRBV12-3/TRBV12-4	NA	TRBJ1-2	many	CASSLPGDYGYTF	TGTGCCAGCAGTTTACCAGGGGACTATGGCTACACCTTC
TRBV6-5	TRBD2	TRBJ2-3	many	CASSYSGRLAGVYTDTQYF	TGTGCCAGCAGTTACTCGGGTCGACTAGCGGGAGTGTATACAGATACGCAGTATTTT
TRBV12-3/TRBV12-4	NA	TRBJ1-4	many	CASSPGSRRNEKLFF	TGTGCCAGCAGTCCTGGGTCCCGGAGGAATGAAAAACTGTTTTTT
TRBV2	NA	TRBJ1-1	few	CASSGVTGLSTEAFF	TGTGCCAGCAGTGGGGTCACAGGGTTGAGCACTGAAGCTTTCTTT
TRBV7-8	TRBD1	TRBJ2-2	many	CASSQTGGNTGELFF	TGTGCCAGCAGCCAAACAGGGGGGAACACCGGGGAGCTGTTTTTT
TRBV7-6	TRBD2	TRBJ2-7	NA	CASSQGSLAAYEQYF	TGTGCCAGCAGCCAGGGATCTCTAGCGGCCTACGAGCAGTACTTC
TRBV20-1	TRBD2	TRBJ2-5	NA	CSVWRGTIKETQYF	TGCAGTGTTTGGCGGGGGACGATCAAAGAGACCCAGTACTTC
TRBV7-2	TRBD1	TRBJ1-6	many	CASSLALGQGGNSPLHF	TGTGCCAGCAGCTTAGCCTTAGGACAGGGCGGGAATTCACCCCTCCACTTT
TRBV7-9	NA	TRBJ1-2	few	CASSLEVWGRDYGYTF	TGTGCCAGCAGCTTAGAGGTCTGGGGGCGAGACTATGGCTACACCTTC
TRBV6-2/TRBV6-3	TRBD1	TRBJ1-1	many	CASRMTGGYTEAFF	TGTGCCAGCAGGATGACAGGGGGCTACACTGAAGCTTTCTTT
TRBV7-9	NA	TRBJ1-1	many	CASSLVFGNTEAFF	TGTGCCAGCAGCTTAGTTTTCGGGAACACTGAAGCTTTCTTT
TRBV7-8	NA	TRBJ2-3	many	CASSVGTIIAGTDTQYF	TGTGCCAGCAGCGTAGGGACAATCATTGCGGGGACAGATACGCAGTATTTT
TRBV27	NA	TRBJ2-7	many	CASSPGDSYEQYF	TGTGCCAGCAGCCCCGGGGACTCCTACGAGCAGTACTTC
TRBV14	NA	TRBJ2-4	NA	CASSRNRVDIQYF	TGTGCCAGCAGCCGGAACAGGGTTGACATTCAGTACTTC
TRBV28	NA	TRBJ1-1	many	CASSPPRGALNTEAFF	TGTGCCAGCAGCCCCCCACGAGGGGCGCTGAACACTGAAGCTTTCTTT
TRBV7-7	NA	TRBJ2-3	few	CASSLSPTDTQYF	TGTGCTAGCAGCTTAAGCCCCACAGATACGCAGTATTTT
TRBV4-2	NA	TRBJ2-7	NA	CASSQERTGEQYF	TGTGCCAGCAGCCAAGAAAGGACCGGCGAGCAGTACTTC